A selection of T cell receptor beta chains follows, all from one sample in a study of shared clonotypes between healthy human individuals. The assay was immunoSEQ multiplex PCR, and TCRdb's table has in-frame clones only and misses some. This table has 2 million to 2.5 million clones, 95% appearing once. Sequencing was carried out using naive CD4+ T cells sorted from blood. These receptors all stem from a man aged 18 to 35 in good health. Each CDR3 is given with its conserved first and last residue. Each record gives: clone size, V gene, D gene, J gene, CDR3 protein, CDR3 DNA. D genes are given only for firm matches. A row's size may be missing; if present it is once, few, many or a size class.

>.|TRBV29-1|.|TRBJ2-1
CSVGLANEQFF
TGCAGCGTTGGGCTCGCCAATGAGCAGTTCTTC
>.|TRBV7-2|.|TRBJ2-3
CASSLAGLDTDTQYF
TGTGCCAGCAGCTTAGCAGGGTTAGACACAGATACGCAGTATTTT
>.|TRBV5-6|.|TRBJ2-1
CASSLKLASSYNEQFF
TGTGCCAGCAGCTTGAAGCTGGCGAGCTCCTACAATGAGCAGTTCTTC
>once|TRBV21-1|.|TRBJ2-7
CASSGRRTATYEQYF
TGTGCCAGCAGCGGCCGACGGACGGCCACATACGAGCAGTACTTC
>.|TRBV15|.|TRBJ1-6
CATSDPAGRTYNSPLHF
TGTGCCACCAGCGACCCGGCGGGGCGGACCTATAATTCACCCCTCCACTTT
>once|TRBV28|.|TRBJ2-7
CAVNYPDRKYF
TGTGCCGTCAATTACCCCGACCGGAAGTACTTC
>.|TRBV10-2|.|TRBJ1-6
CASLERDNSPLHF
TGCGCCAGCCTCGAGAGGGATAATTCACCCCTCCACTTT
>.|TRBV10-2|.|TRBJ2-4
CASTLGDNGKNIQYF
TGCGCCAGCACCCTCGGGGACAACGGCAAAAACATTCAGTACTTC
>.|TRBV5-1|TRBD2|TRBJ2-2
CASSLSTSGRGTGELFF
TGCGCCAGCAGCTTGAGTACTAGCGGGAGAGGGACCGGGGAGCTGTTTTTT
>.|TRBV7-9|.|TRBJ1-4
CASSLSYATNEKLFF
TGTGCCAGCAGCTTATCGTATGCAACTAATGAAAAACTGTTTTTT
>.|TRBV7-9|.|TRBJ1-1
CASRDERAFPEAFF
TGTGCCAGCAGGGACGAACGGGCTTTCCCTGAAGCTTTCTTT
>.|TRBV7-9|TRBD1|TRBJ1-2
CASSYLGQGGSYTF
TGTGCCAGCAGCTACCTCGGACAGGGAGGGAGCTACACCTTC
>.|TRBV28|.|TRBJ1-3
CASSSGGNTIYF
TGTGCCAGCAGTTCGGGTGGAAACACCATATATTTT
>.|TRBV28|.|TRBJ1-3
CASSPTPPSGNTIYF
TGTGCCAGCAGTCCGACACCGCCCTCTGGAAACACCATATATTTT
>.|TRBV11-3|TRBD1|TRBJ2-2
CASSHGDRARGAGELFF
TGTGCCAGCAGCCATGGGGACAGGGCGAGGGGTGCCGGGGAGCTGTTTTTT
>once|TRBV7-9|.|TRBJ1-3
CASSLESGNTIYF
TGTGCCAGCAGCTTAGAATCTGGAAACACCATATATTTT
>.|TRBV10-1|.|TRBJ2-2
CASRQGTGELFF
TGCGCCAGCAGGCAGGGGACCGGGGAGCTGTTTTTT
>.|TRBV23-1|.|TRBJ2-7
CASSQSPPTGPEQYF
TGCGCCAGCAGTCAATCCCCCCCAACAGGGCCCGAGCAGTACTTC
>.|TRBV30|TRBD2|TRBJ2-1
CAWSPPTSGNRNEQFF
TGTGCCTGGAGTCCCCCGACTAGCGGGAACCGGAATGAGCAGTTCTTC
>.|TRBV7-9|TRBD1|TRBJ2-5
CASSPGQGPQETQYF
TGTGCCAGCAGCCCCGGACAGGGCCCCCAAGAGACCCAGTACTTC
>.|TRBV5-1|.|TRBJ1-5
CASSLEAGQPQHF
TGCGCCAGCAGCTTGGAAGCGGGTCAGCCCCAGCATTTT
>.|TRBV7-9|TRBD1|TRBJ1-6
CASSLTGEGSPLHF
TGTGCCAGCAGCCTTACAGGGGAGGGTTCACCCCTCCACTTT
>.|TRBV2|TRBD1|TRBJ2-2
CASSVDRGKGTGELFF
TGTGCCAGCAGCGTGGACAGGGGAAAGGGCACCGGGGAGCTGTTTTTT
>.|TRBV7-9|TRBD1|TRBJ2-2
CASSSGTGISRELFF
TGTGCCAGCAGCTCGGGGACAGGGATCTCTCGGGAGCTGTTTTTT
>.|TRBV5-1|.|TRBJ2-6
CASSLVMPPGANVLTF
TGCGCCAGCAGCTTGGTTATGCCACCTGGGGCCAACGTCCTGACTTTC
>.|TRBV5-1|TRBD2|TRBJ2-7
CASSPSGLAGYEQYF
TGCGCCAGCAGCCCTTCGGGACTAGCGGGGTACGAGCAGTACTTC
>.|TRBV10-3|.|TRBJ2-6
CAISDDGPFSGANVLTF
TGTGCCATCAGTGACGACGGACCCTTCTCTGGGGCCAACGTCCTGACTTTC
>.|TRBV19|.|TRBJ2-1
CASTAEGHNEQFF
TGTGCCAGTACCGCAGAGGGCCACAATGAGCAGTTCTTC
>.|TRBV5-1|.|TRBJ1-3
CASSLDGSSGNTIYF
TGCGCCAGCAGCTTGGACGGCTCCTCTGGAAACACCATATATTTT
>.|TRBV15|TRBD2|TRBJ2-3
CATSRGTSDTDTQYF
TGTGCCACCAGCAGAGGGACTAGCGACACAGATACGCAGTATTTT
>.|TRBV5-1|TRBD1|TRBJ2-2
CASSLGGTGANTGELFF
TGCGCCAGCAGCTTGGGCGGGACAGGGGCGAACACCGGGGAGCTGTTTTTT
>.|TRBV10-3|TRBD2|TRBJ2-7
CAISDGRELYEQYF
TGTGCCATCAGTGACGGGAGGGAGTTATACGAGCAGTACTTC